Listed below are T cell receptor beta chains from one sample, sequenced in a study of shared clonotypes between healthy human individuals. The repertoire was sequenced with immunoSEQ multiplex PCR; TCRdb's copy has only in-frame clones and lacks some. This table holds roughly 1,500,000 clones, 95% to 99% found once. Source material: naive CD4+ T cells sorted from blood. These TCRs come from a man aged 25-40 years in good health. Both conserved end residues are part of each CDR3. The D gene is left open where the match is weak. The size of a clone is reported for some rows only, either as once, few or many, or as a class for expanded clones.

clone size: NA
V gene: TRBV6-5
D gene: TRBD1
J gene: TRBJ2-7
CDR3 protein: CASSMGQMTSEQYF

clone size: NA
V gene: TRBV7-9
D gene: NA
J gene: TRBJ1-2
CDR3 protein: CASNPSPPNYGYTF

clone size: NA
V gene: TRBV6-5
D gene: TRBD1
J gene: TRBJ1-1
CDR3 protein: CASSSVQLAGGSEAFF

clone size: NA
V gene: TRBV29-1
D gene: TRBD1
J gene: TRBJ2-1
CDR3 protein: CSVEAPGQGKENEQFF

clone size: NA
V gene: TRBV4-1
D gene: TRBD1
J gene: TRBJ2-1
CDR3 protein: CASSQVAQGASGQFF

clone size: NA
V gene: TRBV2
D gene: NA
J gene: TRBJ1-3
CDR3 protein: CASRQSSGNTIYF

clone size: NA
V gene: TRBV5-1
D gene: NA
J gene: TRBJ2-7
CDR3 protein: CASRDDRTYEQYF

clone size: once
V gene: TRBV6-6
D gene: NA
J gene: TRBJ1-2
CDR3 protein: CASSYSEGGNGYTF

clone size: NA
V gene: TRBV5-6
D gene: NA
J gene: TRBJ1-5
CDR3 protein: CASSLRGRLNQPQHF

clone size: NA
V gene: TRBV19
D gene: TRBD1
J gene: TRBJ2-7
CDR3 protein: CASSRGQGLEQYF

clone size: NA
V gene: TRBV29-1
D gene: TRBD2
J gene: TRBJ2-1
CDR3 protein: CSVEDPRTSQSSYNEQFF

clone size: NA
V gene: TRBV29-1
D gene: TRBD1
J gene: TRBJ2-5
CDR3 protein: CSAQLTQGETQYF

clone size: NA
V gene: TRBV5-1
D gene: NA
J gene: TRBJ2-1
CDR3 protein: CASSLYRGRIYNEQFF

clone size: NA
V gene: TRBV6-5
D gene: NA
J gene: TRBJ2-1
CDR3 protein: CASSYSASSSYNEQFF

clone size: NA
V gene: TRBV11-1
D gene: NA
J gene: TRBJ1-1
CDR3 protein: CASSGSTGLIGNTEAFF

clone size: NA
V gene: TRBV11-2
D gene: NA
J gene: TRBJ2-2
CDR3 protein: CASSDPRGRFAGELFF

clone size: NA
V gene: TRBV29-1
D gene: NA
J gene: TRBJ2-7
CDR3 protein: CSVGTTSYEQYF

clone size: NA
V gene: TRBV30
D gene: NA
J gene: TRBJ1-3
CDR3 protein: CAWMSDSGFSGNTIYF

clone size: NA
V gene: TRBV6-5
D gene: TRBD2
J gene: TRBJ2-4
CDR3 protein: CASSYFGTSGNIQYF

clone size: NA
V gene: TRBV7-6
D gene: NA
J gene: TRBJ2-3
CDR3 protein: CASSLGVSTDTQYF

clone size: NA
V gene: TRBV25-1
D gene: TRBD2
J gene: TRBJ2-1
CDR3 protein: CASSAYNLAGGPGNEQFF

clone size: NA
V gene: TRBV27
D gene: TRBD1
J gene: TRBJ2-7
CDR3 protein: CASSKGGRYEQYF

clone size: NA
V gene: TRBV7-8
D gene: TRBD2
J gene: TRBJ2-3
CDR3 protein: CASSQRLAGGLSSTDTQYF

clone size: NA
V gene: TRBV5-1
D gene: TRBD1
J gene: TRBJ2-7
CDR3 protein: CASSLASRQGYEQYF

clone size: NA
V gene: TRBV29-1
D gene: TRBD1
J gene: TRBJ2-3
CDR3 protein: CSARSTGAVADTQYF

clone size: NA
V gene: TRBV29-1
D gene: NA
J gene: TRBJ2-7
CDR3 protein: CSVYTPRSYEQYF

clone size: NA
V gene: TRBV11-3
D gene: TRBD2
J gene: TRBJ2-2
CDR3 protein: CASSMGGLAGGGTGELFF

clone size: once
V gene: TRBV15
D gene: NA
J gene: TRBJ2-7
CDR3 protein: CATSRDLGTGHEQYF

clone size: NA
V gene: TRBV28
D gene: NA
J gene: TRBJ2-3
CDR3 protein: CASSSAVEADTQYF

clone size: NA
V gene: TRBV7-3
D gene: TRBD2
J gene: TRBJ2-2
CDR3 protein: CASTLRAPHSGSETGELFF

clone size: NA
V gene: TRBV7-2
D gene: TRBD2
J gene: TRBJ2-2
CDR3 protein: CASSRPTGGGPGELFF

clone size: NA
V gene: TRBV7-7
D gene: NA
J gene: TRBJ2-1
CDR3 protein: CASSLGGVNNEQFF

clone size: NA
V gene: TRBV10-3
D gene: NA
J gene: TRBJ1-1
CDR3 protein: CAISTPAQPNTEAFF

clone size: NA
V gene: TRBV2
D gene: NA
J gene: TRBJ2-3
CDR3 protein: CASTRDIDTQYF

clone size: NA
V gene: TRBV4-3
D gene: TRBD1
J gene: TRBJ2-7
CDR3 protein: CASSQGEQGRRGEQYF

clone size: NA
V gene: TRBV27
D gene: NA
J gene: TRBJ1-4
CDR3 protein: CASPTTELFF

clone size: NA
V gene: TRBV11-2
D gene: NA
J gene: TRBJ2-2
CDR3 protein: CASSTLANTGELFF

clone size: NA
V gene: TRBV7-2
D gene: NA
J gene: TRBJ2-2
CDR3 protein: CASSTTSGALPGELFF

clone size: NA
V gene: TRBV2
D gene: TRBD1
J gene: TRBJ1-2
CDR3 protein: CASSQQDRGYGYTF

clone size: NA
V gene: TRBV30
D gene: NA
J gene: TRBJ1-2
CDR3 protein: CAWSVLGTGYTF

clone size: NA
V gene: TRBV5-6
D gene: NA
J gene: TRBJ2-7
CDR3 protein: CASSLVQGTHEQYF

clone size: NA
V gene: TRBV28
D gene: NA
J gene: TRBJ2-1
CDR3 protein: CASSFLRAGYNEQFF